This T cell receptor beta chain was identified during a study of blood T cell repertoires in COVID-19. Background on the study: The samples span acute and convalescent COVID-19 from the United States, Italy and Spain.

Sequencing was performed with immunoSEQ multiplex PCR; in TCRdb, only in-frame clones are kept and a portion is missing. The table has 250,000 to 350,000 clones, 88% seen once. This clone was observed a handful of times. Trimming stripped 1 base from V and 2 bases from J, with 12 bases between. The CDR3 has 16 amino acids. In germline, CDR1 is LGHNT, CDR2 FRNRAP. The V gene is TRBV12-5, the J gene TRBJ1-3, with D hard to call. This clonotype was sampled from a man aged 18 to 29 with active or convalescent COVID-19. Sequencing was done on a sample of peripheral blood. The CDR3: CASGLEKGRAGNTIYF. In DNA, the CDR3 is TGTGCTAGTGGTTTGGAGAAAGGGAGGGCTGGAAACACCATATATTTT.